A single sample is the source of the 28 T cell receptor beta chains below, sequenced in a study of T cell responses to AZD1222 COVID-19 vaccine. TCRdb's table, derived via immunoSEQ multiplex PCR, lists solely in-frame clones and lacks some. The sample shows about 160,000 clones, about nine tenths of them seen only once. This specimen consisted of peripheral blood, obtained on day 0 of AZD1222 vaccination. Receptor source: an adult in good health.

The genes are TRBV15 and TRBJ1-2, with D possibly being TRBD1 (6 bases). Germline lookup yields CDR1 LNHNV and CDR2 YYDKDF (reference sequence). The CDR3 is made up of 15 amino acids. Trimming cost V 0 bases and J 2 bases, with 10 bases left between them. The CDR3 here is CATSRDIQGNYGYTF. CDR3 nucleotide sequence: TGTGCCACCAGCAGAGATATCCAGGGGAACTATGGCTACACCTTC.

A single count supports this clone. The chain combines TRBV5-1 with TRBJ1-1, with 9 bases identical to TRBD1. CDR1 is SGHRS, CDR2 YFSETQ, per germline. The CDR3 runs 15 residues. V was clipped by 0 bases and J by 2 bases; unmatched bases: 2. The CDR3 region is CASSLDRGPNTEAFF. For the CDR3, the DNA is TGCGCCAGCAGCTTGGACAGGGGGCCCAACACTGAAGCTTTCTTT.

The J gene is TRBJ2-1, the V gene TRBV14; 9 nucleotides line up with TRBD2. Germline V gene data show CDR1 as SGHDN and CDR2 as FVKESK. V gave up 0 bases and J gave up 3 bases; unmatched junction bases: 3. The CDR3 is made up of 16 amino acids. Here the CDR3 reads CASSQDAGGLYNEQFF. CDR3 nucleotide sequence: TGTGCCAGCAGCCAAGACGCGGGGGGGCTCTACAATGAGCAGTTCTTC.

This chain connects TRBV5-4 to TRBJ1-2, with TRBD1 identical over 8 bases. The CDR3 spans 18 residues. The V and J ends lost 4 bases and 1 base, in that order; junction bases with no gene match: 15. Germline CDR1 is SGHNT and CDR2 is YYREEE (reference sequence). CDR3 coding DNA: TGTGCCAGCAGCCCCCGCGGACAGGGAAGATTTTATAACTATGGCTACACCTTC. It encodes CASSPRGQGRFYNYGYTF.

This sequence joins TRBV18 and TRBJ1-4; D remains unclear. V was trimmed by 3 bases and J by 5 bases, leaving 10 bases between them. The germline V gene has CDR1 KGHSH and CDR2 LQKENI. The CDR3 spans 14 residues. Written as DNA, the CDR3 is TGTGCCAGCTCACCGCTCAACGGAAATGAAAAACTGTTTTTT. It translates to CASSPLNGNEKLFF.

The chain joins TRBV28 to TRBJ1-3; 10 bases line up with TRBD1. J was trimmed by 0 bases and V by 8 bases; bases with no gene match: 10. The germline V gene encodes CDR1 MDHEN and CDR2 SYDVKM. The CDR3 covers 17 residues. The CDR3 nucleotides are TGTGCCAGCGTCACGTCAGACAGGGGGCTCTCTGGAAACACCATATATTTT. Translating it yields CASVTSDRGLSGNTIYF.

The genes are TRBV19 and TRBJ2-6, with D perhaps given as TRBD1 or TRBD2 (5 bases each). Trimming pared 7 bases from V and 4 bases from J, leaving 11 bases between. Germline assignment: CDR1 LNHDA and CDR2 SQIVND (reference sequence). There are 14 residues in the CDR3. CDR3 coding DNA: TGTGCCAGTAAAAGGGACCCCGGGGCCAACGTCCTGACTTTC. It specifies CASKRDPGANVLTF. The full variable domain, its missing parts supplied by reference TRBV19 and TRBJ2-6, is DGGITQSPKYLFRKEGQNVTLSCEQNLNHDAMYWYRQDPGQGLRLIYYSQIVNDFQKGDIAEGYSVSREKKESFPLTVTSAQKNPTAFYLCASKRDPGANVLTFGAGSRLTVL.

The chain employs TRBV7-8 and TRBJ2-7; 7 positions agree with TRBD2. This CDR3 is built from 14 residues. After removal of 5 bases from V and 1 base from J, the junction contained 5 bases not matched to a gene. Germline lookup yields CDR1 SGHVS and CDR2 FQNEAQ. CDR3 coding DNA: TGTGCCAGCAGCAGTAGCGGGTTGTCCTACGAGCAGTACTTC. Protein: CASSSSGLSYEQYF.

In its sample, this clone was seen once. The chain joins TRBV7-2 to TRBJ1-5; TRBD1 is a possible D gene (5 bases). The germline V and J ends were trimmed by 5 bases and 1 base, with 15 bases remaining between them. The CDR3 runs to 16 residues. Germline CDR1 and CDR2: SGHTA and FQGNSA. The CDR3 DNA sequence: TGTGCCAGCAGCCGGCGGGACGTCTGGAGCAATCAGCCCCAGCATTTT. It is translated as CASSRRDVWSNQPQHF.

This chain connects TRBV5-1 to TRBJ2-2; a weak D match, TRBD1 (6 bases). The length of the CDR3 is 15 residues. CDR1 is SGHRS, CDR2 YFSETQ, per germline. Trimming cost V 3 bases and J 5 bases, with 14 bases left between them. The CDR3 here is CASSSQGFGTGELFF. CDR3 nucleotide sequence: TGCGCCAGCAGCTCGCAGGGGTTTGGGACCGGGGAGCTGTTTTTT.

The chain combines TRBV11-2 with TRBJ2-7, with D perhaps TRBD2 (5 bases). CDR3 length equals 14 residues. V shed 1 base and J shed 3 bases, with 10 bases lying between them. Germline V CDR1 and CDR2: SGHAT, FQNNGV. The CDR3 is CASSLGRQGYEQYF. For the CDR3, the DNA is TGTGCCAGCAGCTTAGGGAGGCAAGGCTACGAGCAGTACTTC.

V gene TRBV11-2 combines with J gene TRBJ1-4, with a tentative D call TRBD1 (5 bases). The CDR3 spans 17 residues. The V end was cut by 0 bases, the J end by 3 bases, with 14 bases between. Germline V CDR1 and CDR2: SGHAT, FQNNGV. As DNA, the CDR3 is TGTGCCAGCAGCTTAGATCAGGTCGCAGGGCCTAATGAAAAACTGTTTTTT. Residues: CASSLDQVAGPNEKLFF.

The gene calls are TRBV7-9 and TRBJ2-5; D call uncertain. CDR3 length equals 14 residues. V lost 4 bases to trimming and J lost 7 bases, with 16 bases between them. Germline CDR1 is SEHNR and CDR2 is FQNEAQ (reference sequence). CDR3: CASSSEEFTGTQYF. CDR3 coding DNA: TGTGCCAGCAGCTCAGAAGAGTTTACGGGGACCCAGTACTTC.

This chain links TRBV28 with TRBJ1-4, with D uncertain. The germline V and J ends were trimmed by 4 bases and 4 bases, with 10 bases remaining between them. This CDR3 contains 14 residues. The germline V gene has CDR1 MDHEN and CDR2 SYDVKM. The CDR3 sequence: CASSSTSGNEKLFF. Here the CDR3 DNA reads TGTGCCAGCAGTTCTACCTCGGGTAATGAAAAACTGTTTTTT.

This chain links TRBV5-6 with TRBJ1-5; D unresolved. The CDR3 sequence is 15 residues long. V lost 1 base, J lost 0 bases, and 8 bases lay in between. Germline assignment: CDR1 SGHDT and CDR2 YYEEEE. The CDR3 nucleotides read TGTGCCAGCAGCTTGCTGGACGATAGCAATCAGCCCCAGCATTTT. It translates to CASSLLDDSNQPQHF.

With respect to this clone: A read error may produce the germline difference seen at one junction end. J is TRBJ1-3 and V is TRBV30, with 7 bases fitting TRBD1. Germline V gene data show CDR1 as GTSNPN and CDR2 as SVGIG (reference sequence). The CDR3 has 13 residues. Written as DNA, the CDR3 is TGTGCCTGGAGTGCCAGCCGGGACAGCGCCAGAGCTTTT. It specifies CAWSASRDSARAF.

The chain links TRBV28 to TRBJ2-7, with TRBD1 as a possible D gene (6 bases). CDR1 and CDR2 from the germline V gene are MDHEN and SYDVKM. Trimming left V 6 bases short and J 5 bases short, with 20 bases between. The CDR3 has 15 amino acids. CDR3 sequence (DNA): TGTGCCAGCAGAGAGGGATCGCAGGGGACGAACGAGCAGTACTTC. Translation gives CASREGSQGTNEQYF.

The chain joins TRBV6-6 to TRBJ2-2; D may be TRBD2 (6 bases). The CDR3 length is 16 residues. The germline gives CDR1 MNHNY, CDR2 SVGAGI (reference sequence). Deletions cut 0 bases from V and 4 bases from J, with 12 bases between. The CDR3 sequence is CASSYSSGGGTGELFF. As DNA, the CDR3 is TGTGCCAGCAGTTACTCTTCCGGGGGTGGCACCGGGGAGCTGTTTTTT.

The chain combines TRBV19 with TRBJ1-2; D is unresolved. This CDR3 has 15 amino acids. From germline, CDR1 is LNHDA and CDR2 SQIVND (reference sequence). Trimming removed 1 base at V and 2 bases at J, with 11 bases between. The CDR3 spells CASSIGGSANYGYTF. CDR3 coding DNA: TGTGCCAGTAGTATAGGAGGCAGCGCGAACTATGGCTACACCTTC.

The rearrangement links TRBV4-2 to TRBJ1-3; D not resolved. Per the germline V gene, CDR1 is LGHNA and CDR2 is YNFKEQ. With 0 bases removed from V and 0 bases from J, the gap between germline ends came to 9 bases. CDR3 size: 16 residues. CDR3 nucleotide sequence: TGTGCCAGCAGCCAAGATGTGGCGGTCTCTGGAAACACCATATATTTT. Translating it yields CASSQDVAVSGNTIYF.

The rearrangement links TRBV11-2 to TRBJ2-3; TRBD2 matches 8 bases. The trim removed 1 base at V and 9 bases at J, leaving 9 bases unmatched. This CDR3 comprises 15 residues. Germline values: CDR1 SGHAT, CDR2 FQNNGV. This chain's CDR3 is CASSLVGSGAETQYF. As DNA, the CDR3 is TGTGCCAGCAGCTTAGTAGGTAGCGGGGCTGAGACGCAGTATTTT.

The gene calls are TRBV28 and TRBJ2-7; 12 nucleotides align to TRBD1. Germline lookup yields CDR1 MDHEN and CDR2 SYDVKM. J gave up 6 bases and V 10 bases, and 7 bases lay outside the gene matches. The CDR3 has 13 residues. CDR3 in DNA: TGTGCCATCACCGGGACAGGGGGCGCCGAGCAGTACTTC. This encodes CAITGTGGAEQYF.

The chain carries TRBV5-1 and TRBJ2-7, with 7 bases aligning to TRBD2. This CDR3 spans 17 amino acids. Germline CDR1 SGHRS, CDR2 YFSETQ. Trimming took 2 bases from V and 0 from J; bases not matched to a gene: 11. CDR3 sequence (DNA): TGCGCCAGCAGCTTTCAAGCGGGACCCTGGAGCTCCTACGAGCAGTACTTC. This sequence encodes CASSFQAGPWSSYEQYF. Full variable domain (outside the CDR3, taken from reference TRBV5-1 and TRBJ2-7): KAGVTQTPRYLIKTRGQQVTLSCSPISGHRSVSWYQQTPGQGLQFLFEYFSETQRNKGNFPGRFSGRQFSNSRSEMNVSTLELGDSALYLCASSFQAGPWSSYEQYFGPGTRLTVT.

The J gene is TRBJ1-2, the V gene TRBV5-5; the D is unclear. Germline V lookup: CDR1 SGHKS, CDR2 YYEKEE (reference sequence). This CDR3 is built from 15 residues. The ends were cut back, 2 bases at V and 0 bases at J, with 11 bases in the middle. This CDR3 is CASSFAGRTNYGYTF. DNA of the CDR3: TGTGCCAGCAGCTTCGCAGGACGAACTAACTATGGCTACACCTTC.

The V and J genes are TRBV7-9 and TRBJ2-7; D ambiguous. The CDR3 extends over 12 amino acids. Germline V gene data show CDR1 as SEHNR and CDR2 as FQNEAQ (reference sequence). Trimming removed 0 bases from V and 3 bases from J, with 3 bases in between. The DNA of the CDR3 is TGTGCCAGCAGCTTAGCACTCTACGAGCAGTACTTC. This gives the protein CASSLALYEQYF.

The chain employs TRBV19 and TRBJ1-2, with 7 bases identical to TRBD1. The CDR3 loop spans 18 amino acids. Trimming cost V 1 base and J 8 bases; bases outside gene matches: 19. The V gene's germline CDR1 is LNHDA and CDR2 SQIVND (reference sequence). The CDR3 sequence is CASSIAIRPLTGAGGYTF. CDR3 nucleotide sequence: TGTGCCAGTAGTATAGCCATCCGACCACTTACAGGGGCTGGAGGCTACACCTTC. The complete variable domain, with remaining parts taken from reference TRBV19 and TRBJ1-2, reads DGGITQSPKYLFRKEGQNVTLSCEQNLNHDAMYWYRQDPGQGLRLIYYSQIVNDFQKGDIAEGYSVSREKKESFPLTVTSAQKNPTAFYLCASSIAIRPLTGAGGYTFGSGTRLTVV.

The rearrangement links TRBV2 to TRBJ1-2, with 10 positions matching TRBD1. CDR3 size: 17 residues. CDR1 is SNHLY and CDR2 is FYNNEI in the germline V gene. The ends lost 10 bases at V and 0 bases at J; junction bases unmatched: 14. The CDR3, as DNA: TGTGCCACCATGGAGAAGGGACAGGGGACTTCTAACTATGGCTACACCTTC. It specifies CATMEKGQGTSNYGYTF.

The chain employs TRBV7-9 and TRBJ2-7; 7 bases fit TRBD1. V gave up 5 bases and J gave up 3 bases; unmatched junction bases: 4. The CDR3 is 13 residues long. The germline V gene encodes CDR1 SEHNR and CDR2 FQNEAQ (reference sequence). CDR3: CASSTRGNYEQYF. CDR3 in DNA: TGTGCCAGCAGCACCAGGGGGAACTACGAGCAGTACTTC.